This T cell receptor (beta chain) was captured in a study of T cell clonotyping in hematopoietic cell transplantation. The time point was: recipient sample about 28 days before transplant, after cytoreduction. Recipient blood drawn about 28 days pretransplant and days 30, 100, 180 after. The CDR3 runs to 12 residues. Trimming removed 1 base at V and 3 bases at J, with 0 bases between. Germline V gives CDR1 SGHVS, CDR2 FNYEAQ. Assay: immunoSEQ multiplex PCR; the TCRdb copy retains only in-frame clones and omits some. The sample yields 45,000 or so clones, roughly 80% seen once. The starting material was peripheral blood mononuclear cells, obtained before stem cell transplant. The chain recombines TRBV7-6 with TRBJ2-2; D is unclear. The receptor was derived from a man aged 60 to 69 with myelodysplastic syndrome. Some clones in this sample may be carry-over from other donors' samples. The CDR3: CASSLDTGELFF. The CDR3 region has the DNA TGTGCCAGCAGCTTAGACACCGGGGAGCTGTTTTTT.